This T cell receptor beta chain originates from a study of T cells of healthy individuals. This clonotype showed up many times. V lost 6 bases to trimming and J lost 8 bases, with 16 bases between them. This CDR3 is built from 14 residues. Looked up from germline, CDR1 is ENHRY and CDR2 is SYGVKD. TCRdb analysed the 5' RACE reads with MiXCR anew, one entry per CDR3 protein. The sample has around 53,000 distinct CDR3 sequences; approximately 14% are singletons. V is TRBV10-3 and J is TRBJ1-4; the D gene is possibly TRBD1 (5 bases). The sequence was collected from a human donor in good health. The CDR3, as DNA: TGTGCCATCAGCGGGGGAAGGGAGGAGGAAAAACTGTTTTTT. It codes for CAISGGREEEKLFF.